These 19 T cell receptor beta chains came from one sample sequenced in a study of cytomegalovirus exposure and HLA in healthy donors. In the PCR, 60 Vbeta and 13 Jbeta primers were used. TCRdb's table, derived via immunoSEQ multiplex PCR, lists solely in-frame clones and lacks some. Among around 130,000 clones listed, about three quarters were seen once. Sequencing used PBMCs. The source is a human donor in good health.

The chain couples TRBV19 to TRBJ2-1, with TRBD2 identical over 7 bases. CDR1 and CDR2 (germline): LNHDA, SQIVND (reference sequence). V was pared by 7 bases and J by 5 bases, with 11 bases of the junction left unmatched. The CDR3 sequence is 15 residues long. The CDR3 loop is CASIPPGAGNNEQFF. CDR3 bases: TGTGCCAGTATACCCCCAGGAGCGGGGAACAATGAGCAGTTCTTC.

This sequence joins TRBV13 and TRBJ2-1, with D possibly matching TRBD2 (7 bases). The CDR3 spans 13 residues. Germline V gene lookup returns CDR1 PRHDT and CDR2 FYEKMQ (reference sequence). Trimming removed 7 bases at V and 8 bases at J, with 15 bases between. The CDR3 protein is CASNAGGRYEQFF. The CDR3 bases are TGTGCCAGCAACGCCGGGGGGCGGTATGAGCAGTTCTTC.

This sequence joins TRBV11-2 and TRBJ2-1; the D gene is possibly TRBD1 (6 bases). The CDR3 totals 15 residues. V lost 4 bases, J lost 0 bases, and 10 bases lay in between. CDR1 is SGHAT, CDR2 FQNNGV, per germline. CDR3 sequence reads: CASSSQGLSYNEQFF. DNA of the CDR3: TGTGCCAGCAGCTCGCAGGGGCTCTCCTACAATGAGCAGTTCTTC.

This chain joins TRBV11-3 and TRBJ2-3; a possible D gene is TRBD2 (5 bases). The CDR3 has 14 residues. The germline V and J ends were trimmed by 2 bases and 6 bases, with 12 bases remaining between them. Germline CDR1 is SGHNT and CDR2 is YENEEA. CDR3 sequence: CASSLNSRRDTQYF. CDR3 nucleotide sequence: TGTGCCAGCAGCTTAAATTCTCGGAGGGATACGCAGTATTTT.

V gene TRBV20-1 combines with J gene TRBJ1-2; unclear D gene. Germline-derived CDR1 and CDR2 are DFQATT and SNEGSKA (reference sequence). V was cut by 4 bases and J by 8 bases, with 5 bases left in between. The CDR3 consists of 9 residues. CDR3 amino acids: CSATGGYTF. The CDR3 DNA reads TGCAGTGCTACGGGGGGCTACACCTTC.

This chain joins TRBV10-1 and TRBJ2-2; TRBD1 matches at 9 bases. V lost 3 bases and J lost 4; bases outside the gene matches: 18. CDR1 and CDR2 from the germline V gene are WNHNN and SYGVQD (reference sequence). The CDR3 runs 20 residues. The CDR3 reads CASSEGFYGTGQVGTGELFF. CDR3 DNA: TGCGCCAGCAGTGAAGGTTTCTATGGGACAGGGCAGGTCGGCACCGGGGAGCTGTTTTTT.

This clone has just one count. This CDR3 is CASSNLAGGKETQYF. The CDR3 nucleotides read TGTGCCAGCAGTAACTTAGCCGGGGGAAAAGAGACCCAGTACTTC. The chain couples TRBV6-5 to TRBJ2-5, with D perhaps TRBD2 (6 bases). The ends were cut back, 5 bases at V and 3 bases at J, with 16 bases in the middle. CDR1 and CDR2 from the germline V gene are MNHEY and SVGAGI. The CDR3 sequence is 15 residues long.

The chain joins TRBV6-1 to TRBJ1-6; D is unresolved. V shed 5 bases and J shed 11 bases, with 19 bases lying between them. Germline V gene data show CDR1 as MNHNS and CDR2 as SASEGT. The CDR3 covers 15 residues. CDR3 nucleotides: TGTGCCAGCAGTCCCCGGGCCCCAGGAGGTACACCCCTCCACTTT. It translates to CASSPRAPGGTPLHF.

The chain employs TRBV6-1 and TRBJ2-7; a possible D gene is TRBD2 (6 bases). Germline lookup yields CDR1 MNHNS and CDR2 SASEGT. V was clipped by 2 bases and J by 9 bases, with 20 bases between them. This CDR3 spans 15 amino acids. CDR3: CASSERGGAGGVQYF. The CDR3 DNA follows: TGTGCCAGCAGTGAACGAGGAGGGGCGGGCGGTGTGCAGTACTTC.

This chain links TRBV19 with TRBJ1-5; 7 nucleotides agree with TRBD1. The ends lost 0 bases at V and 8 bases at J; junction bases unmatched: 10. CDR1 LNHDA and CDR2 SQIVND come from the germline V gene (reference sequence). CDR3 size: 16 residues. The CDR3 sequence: CASSIDATGFLEPQHF. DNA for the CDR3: TGTGCCAGTAGTATAGATGCGACAGGGTTCCTAGAGCCCCAGCATTTT.

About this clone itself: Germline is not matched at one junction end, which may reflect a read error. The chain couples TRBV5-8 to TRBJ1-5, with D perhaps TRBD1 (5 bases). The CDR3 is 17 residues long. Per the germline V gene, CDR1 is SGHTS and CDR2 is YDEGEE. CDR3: CASSFQEGDRPNQPQHF. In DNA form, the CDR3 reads TGCGCCAGCAGCTTCCAAGAAGGAGACAGACCCAATCAGCCCCAGCATTTT. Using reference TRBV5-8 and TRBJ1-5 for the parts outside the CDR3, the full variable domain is EAGVTQSPTHLIKTRGQQATLRCSPISGHTSVYWYQQALGLGLQFLLWYDEGEERNRGNFPPRFSGRQFPNYSSELNVNALELEDSALYLCASSFQEGDRPNQPQHFGDGTRLSIL.

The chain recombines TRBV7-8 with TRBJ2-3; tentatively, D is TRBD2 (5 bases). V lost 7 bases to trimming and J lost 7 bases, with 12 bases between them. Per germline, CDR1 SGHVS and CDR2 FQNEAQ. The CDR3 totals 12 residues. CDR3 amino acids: CASTPRENTQYF. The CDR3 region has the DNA TGTGCCAGCACCCCAAGGGAGAATACGCAGTATTTT.

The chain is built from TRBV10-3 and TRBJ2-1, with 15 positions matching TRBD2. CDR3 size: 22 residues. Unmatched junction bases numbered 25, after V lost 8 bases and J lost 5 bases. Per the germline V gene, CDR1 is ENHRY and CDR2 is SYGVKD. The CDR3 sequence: CAIGSGGFSGLAGGPWDNEQFF. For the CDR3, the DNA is TGTGCCATCGGATCGGGTGGATTTAGCGGACTAGCGGGGGGGCCTTGGGACAATGAGCAGTTCTTC.

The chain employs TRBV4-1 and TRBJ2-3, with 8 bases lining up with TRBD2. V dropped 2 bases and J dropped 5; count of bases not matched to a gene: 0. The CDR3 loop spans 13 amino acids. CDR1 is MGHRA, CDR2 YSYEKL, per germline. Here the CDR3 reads CASSQLAGDTQYF. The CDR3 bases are TGCGCCAGCAGCCAACTAGCGGGAGATACGCAGTATTTT.

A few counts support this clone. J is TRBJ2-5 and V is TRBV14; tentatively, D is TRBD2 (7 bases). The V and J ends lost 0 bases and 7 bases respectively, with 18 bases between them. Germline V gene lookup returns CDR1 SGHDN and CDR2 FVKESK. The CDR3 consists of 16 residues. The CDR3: CASSQDPGRGRMTQYF. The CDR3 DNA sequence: TGTGCCAGCAGCCAAGATCCAGGGAGGGGGAGGATGACCCAGTACTTC.

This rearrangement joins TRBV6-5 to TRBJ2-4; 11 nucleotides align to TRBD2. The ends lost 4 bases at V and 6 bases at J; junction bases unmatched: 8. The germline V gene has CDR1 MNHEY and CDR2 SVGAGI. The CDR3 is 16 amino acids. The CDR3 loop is CASSSSGGYLGNIQYF. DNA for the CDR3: TGTGCCAGCAGTTCTAGCGGGGGGTATCTCGGAAACATTCAGTACTTC.

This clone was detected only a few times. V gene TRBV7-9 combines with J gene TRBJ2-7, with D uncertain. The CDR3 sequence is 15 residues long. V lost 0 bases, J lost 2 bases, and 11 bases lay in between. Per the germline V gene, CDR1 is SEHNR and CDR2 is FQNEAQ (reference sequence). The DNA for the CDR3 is TGTGCCAGCAGCTTAGCCAGCGATGGCACCTACGAGCAGTACTTC. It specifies CASSLASDGTYEQYF.

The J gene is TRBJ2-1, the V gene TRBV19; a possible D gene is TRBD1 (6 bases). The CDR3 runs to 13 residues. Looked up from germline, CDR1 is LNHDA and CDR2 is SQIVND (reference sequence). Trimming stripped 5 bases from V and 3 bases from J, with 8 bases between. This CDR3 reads CASSRDNYNEQFF. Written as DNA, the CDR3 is TGTGCCAGTAGTCGGGACAACTACAATGAGCAGTTCTTC. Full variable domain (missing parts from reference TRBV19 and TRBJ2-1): DGGITQSPKYLFRKEGQNVTLSCEQNLNHDAMYWYRQDPGQGLRLIYYSQIVNDFQKGDIAEGYSVSREKKESFPLTVTSAQKNPTAFYLCASSRDNYNEQFFGPGTRLTVL.

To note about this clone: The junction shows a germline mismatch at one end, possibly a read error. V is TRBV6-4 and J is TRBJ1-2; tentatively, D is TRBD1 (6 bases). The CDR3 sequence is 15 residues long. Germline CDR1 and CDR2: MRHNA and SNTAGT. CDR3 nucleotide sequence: TGTGCCAGCAGTACTGAACCGACAGGAACCTATGGCTACGCCTTC. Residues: CASSTEPTGTYGYAF.